These 30 T cell receptor beta chains were all obtained from the same sample, sequenced in a study of shared clonotypes between healthy human individuals. Profiled with immunoSEQ multiplex PCR; TCRdb holds only in-frame clones, not every one. The data hold about half a million clones, with about 72% observed a single time. Input material: PBMCs. These receptor sequences come from a woman aged 40 to 50 in good health. Some clones in this sample may be carry-over from other donors' samples.

J is TRBJ2-7 and V is TRBV29-1; D remains ambiguous. The germline CDR1 and CDR2 sequences are SQVTM and ANQGSEA. The germline V and J ends were trimmed by 4 bases and 6 bases, with 10 bases remaining between them. The CDR3 is 11 residues long. CDR3 protein: CSVGPAAEQYF. DNA for the CDR3: TGCAGCGTTGGACCCGCTGCCGAGCAGTACTTC.

The V and J genes are TRBV7-3 and TRBJ2-7; D is unclear. Germline-derived CDR1 and CDR2 are SGHTA and FQGTGA. The ends were cut back, 5 bases at V and 2 bases at J, with 19 bases in the middle. The CDR3 has 16 residues. This CDR3 reads CASSPYADGRAYEQYF. CDR3 DNA: TGTGCCAGCAGCCCCTACGCGGACGGTAGGGCCTACGAGCAGTACTTC. Full variable domain (remainder filled in from reference TRBV7-3 and TRBJ2-7): GAGVSQTPSNKVTEKGKYVELRCDPISGHTALYWYRQSLGQGPEFLIYFQGTGAADDSGLPNDRFFAVRPEGSVSTLKIQRTERGDSAVYLCASSPYADGRAYEQYFGPGTRLTVT.

The V and J genes are TRBV7-8 and TRBJ1-1; D is undetermined. This CDR3 is 17 amino acids long. Germline V gene sequence: CDR1 SGHVS, CDR2 FQNEAQ. V dropped 5 bases and J dropped 4 bases, with 23 bases sitting between them. The CDR3 region is CASSPTRAPLGFTEAFF. CDR3 DNA: TGTGCCAGCAGCCCTACCCGGGCCCCGCTAGGGTTCACTGAAGCTTTCTTT.

This clone has only a few counts. In DNA, the CDR3 is TGCGCCAGCGCTACTAGCGGGAGCGAGTCAGATACGCAGTATTTT. Amino acid sequence: CASATSGSESDTQYF. The genes are TRBV5-1 and TRBJ2-3, with 11 nucleotides matching TRBD2. Per the germline V gene, CDR1 is SGHRS and CDR2 is YFSETQ. Losses at the gene ends were 7 bases for V and 4 bases for J; bases not matched to a gene: 8. The CDR3 loop spans 15 amino acids. Full variable domain (remainder filled in from reference TRBV5-1 and TRBJ2-3): KAGVTQTPRYLIKTRGQQVTLSCSPISGHRSVSWYQQTPGQGLQFLFEYFSETQRNKGNFPGRFSGRQFSNSRSEMNVSTLELGDSALYLCASATSGSESDTQYFGPGTRLTVL.

Of note for this clone: The same CDR3 is also encoded by other DNA sequences in this sample. This rearrangement joins TRBV7-9 to TRBJ2-7, with D possibly matching TRBD1 (6 bases). With 1 base removed from V and 0 bases from J, the gap between germline ends came to 13 bases. Germline V gene lookup returns CDR1 SEHNR and CDR2 FQNEAQ (reference sequence). The CDR3 runs 16 residues. This CDR3 reads CASSLVGGRSSYEQYF. The DNA for the CDR3 is TGTGCCAGCAGCTTAGTTGGGGGCAGGAGCTCCTACGAGCAGTACTTC.

The gene calls are TRBV29-1 and TRBJ2-1; tentatively, D is TRBD2 (6 bases). The germline gives CDR1 SQVTM, CDR2 ANQGSEA. V lost 6 bases and J 4 bases, leaving 19 bases between the germline ends. The CDR3 totals 15 residues. The CDR3 spells CSVSLRGLPYNEQFF. DNA of the CDR3: TGCAGCGTGTCTTTACGGGGACTCCCATACAATGAGCAGTTCTTC.

This clone was seen a single time. The chain has TRBV12-5 and TRBJ2-1; the match to TRBD2 covers 10 bases. CDR1 LGHNT and CDR2 FRNRAP come from the germline V gene. The CDR3 length is 14 residues. Trimming took 7 bases from V and 3 from J; bases not matched to a gene: 3. In DNA, the CDR3 is TGTGCTAGTGCCCTAGCGGGGGACTACAATGAGCAGTTCTTC. Translation: CASALAGDYNEQFF. The entire variable domain, with the rest obtained from reference TRBV12-5 and TRBJ2-1, is as follows: DARVTQTPRHKVTEMGQEVTMRCQPILGHNTVFWYRQTMMQGLELLAYFRNRAPLDDSGMPKDRFSAEMPDATLATLKIQPSEPRDSAVYFCASALAGDYNEQFFGPGTRLTVL.

The chain employs TRBV9 and TRBJ1-5; D may be TRBD1 (5 bases). The CDR3 runs to 15 residues. Looked up from germline, CDR1 is SGDLS and CDR2 is YYNGEE. Trimming took 4 bases from V and 2 from J, leaving 13 bases between them. The CDR3 loop reads CASSPGGGGNQPQHF. CDR3 coding DNA: TGTGCCAGCAGCCCTGGGGGAGGGGGCAATCAGCCCCAGCATTTT.

This chain joins TRBV18 and TRBJ2-5; D unresolved. Germline-derived CDR1 and CDR2 are KGHSH and LQKENI. Trimming left V 3 bases short and J 2 bases short, with 7 bases between. The CDR3 is 13 amino acids. In nucleotides, the CDR3 is TGTGCCAGCTCACCTATTTATCAAGAGACCCAGTACTTC. This codes for CASSPIYQETQYF.

The chain employs TRBV21-1 and TRBJ2-1; the table assigns TRBD2, which was not confirmed against the DNA. TRBV21-1 is a listed pseudogene. The CDR3 covers 14 residues. CDR3: CASRTSGTYNEQFF. DNA for the CDR3: TGTGCCAGCAGAACTAGCGGGACCTACAATGAGCAGTTCTTC.

This clone appeared once. The chain has TRBV27 and TRBJ2-1, with TRBD2 as a possible D gene (6 bases). The CDR3 is 21 amino acids. Germline V gene data show CDR1 as MNHEY and CDR2 as SMNVEV (reference sequence). The V and J ends lost 2 bases and 2 bases respectively, with 28 bases between them. CDR3 region: CASSLIAVHPWGEDPYNEQFF. In DNA form, the CDR3 reads TGTGCCAGCAGTTTAATCGCCGTACACCCCTGGGGGGAGGACCCCTACAATGAGCAGTTCTTC.

The rearrangement uses TRBV7-3 and TRBJ2-3; the D is unclear. Germline V CDR1 and CDR2: SGHTA, FQGTGA. The CDR3 spans 13 residues. V was pared by 2 bases and J by 6 bases, with 9 bases between. Written as DNA, the CDR3 is TGTGCCAGCAGCTTAGGACGATACGATACGCAGTATTTT. It encodes CASSLGRYDTQYF. Combining the CDR3 with reference TRBV7-3 and TRBJ2-3 gives the whole variable domain GAGVSQTPSNKVTEKGKYVELRCDPISGHTALYWYRQSLGQGPEFLIYFQGTGAADDSGLPNDRFFAVRPEGSVSTLKIQRTERGDSAVYLCASSLGRYDTQYFGPGTRLTVL.

The genes are TRBV28 and TRBJ1-1; tentatively, D is TRBD1 (6 bases). Trimming cost V 2 bases and J 9 bases, with 19 bases left between them. This CDR3 comprises 15 residues. Germline V gene data show CDR1 as MDHEN and CDR2 as SYDVKM. The CDR3 reads CASSLGGAEGWKAFF. The CDR3 region has the DNA TGTGCCAGCAGTTTAGGGGGGGCGGAGGGGTGGAAAGCTTTCTTT.

The rearrangement uses TRBV18 and TRBJ2-4; no firm D call. V was shortened by 3 bases and J by 0 bases, with 12 bases between the two germline ends. The CDR3 sequence is 16 residues long. Germline V gives CDR1 KGHSH, CDR2 LQKENI. CDR3 sequence reads: CASSPSASLAKNIQYF. In DNA, the CDR3 is TGTGCCAGCTCACCCTCGGCCAGCCTAGCCAAAAACATTCAGTACTTC.

This chain uses TRBV28 with TRBJ2-5; 7 bases match TRBD1. CDR3 size: 15 residues. The V gene's germline CDR1 is MDHEN and CDR2 SYDVKM. The V segment lost 4 bases and the J segment 1 base; nucleotides outside the gene matches: 6. CDR3 coding DNA: TGTGCCAGCAGTTCGACTTCAGGGGGCCAAGAGACCCAGTACTTC. Amino acids: CASSSTSGGQETQYF.

This clone showed up just once. The chain links TRBV5-6 to TRBJ1-2; the D gene is possibly TRBD1 (6 bases). Per germline, CDR1 SGHDT and CDR2 YYEEEE. This CDR3 is built from 14 residues. With 0 bases removed from V and 8 bases from J, the gap between germline ends came to 14 bases. CDR3 DNA sequence: TGTGCCAGCAGCTTGGTCGGCAGGGGAGGAGGCTACACCTTC. Protein: CASSLVGRGGGYTF.

The chain recombines TRBV7-3 with TRBJ2-5, with 7 bases fitting TRBD2. Germline assignment: CDR1 SGHTA and CDR2 FQGTGA. The J segment lost 5 bases and the V segment lost 2 bases, leaving 5 bases of the junction unmatched. The CDR3 is made up of 14 amino acids. The CDR3 sequence is CASSLAGVWETQYF. The CDR3 DNA is TGTGCCAGCAGCTTAGCGGGAGTCTGGGAGACCCAGTACTTC. The full variable domain, in which reference TRBV7-3 and TRBJ2-5 provide the parts outside the CDR3, is GAGVSQTPSNKVTEKGKYVELRCDPISGHTALYWYRQSLGQGPEFLIYFQGTGAADDSGLPNDRFFAVRPEGSVSTLKIQRTERGDSAVYLCASSLAGVWETQYFGPGTRLLVL.

The chain joins TRBV4-3 to TRBJ1-4; TRBD1 agrees at 7 bases. With V trimmed by 4 bases and J by 8 bases, 13 bases remained unmatched. Germline loops: CDR1 LGHNA, CDR2 YSLEER. The CDR3 has 16 amino acids. The CDR3 DNA follows: TGCGCCAGCAGCCGACTCCAGGGGGGACTCGGGGAAAAACTGTTTTTT. Its translation is CASSRLQGGLGEKLFF.

The chain has TRBV10-2 and TRBJ1-1; D is undetermined. This CDR3 has 15 amino acids. Germline CDR1 is WSHSY and CDR2 is SAAADI. The germline V and J ends were trimmed by 2 bases and 0 bases, with 10 bases remaining between them. CDR3 protein: CASSEAGALNTEAFF. CDR3 DNA sequence: TGCGCCAGCAGTGAGGCGGGAGCCTTGAACACTGAAGCTTTCTTT.

The chain recombines TRBV5-8 with TRBJ1-3; TRBD1 might be the D (6 bases). Between the trimmed V and J ends, which lost 4 bases and 2 bases, there was a span of 16 bases. This CDR3 spans 16 amino acids. The germline V gene has CDR1 SGHTS and CDR2 YDEGEE. The CDR3 reads CASSPHRAGAGNTIYF. In nucleotides, the CDR3 is TGTGCCAGCAGCCCACACAGGGCGGGCGCTGGAAACACCATATATTTT.

Only a few counts were recorded for this clone. Distinct nucleotide sequences in the sample also encode this CDR3. The V gene is TRBV15, the J gene TRBJ1-4; D perhaps matches TRBD1 (6 bases). Germline loops: CDR1 LNHNV, CDR2 YYDKDF (reference sequence). V shed 0 bases and J shed 8 bases, with 7 bases lying between them. The CDR3 runs 13 residues. Written as DNA, the CDR3 is TGTGCCACCAGCAGAGATCAGGGGGAAAAACTGTTTTTT. Amino acid sequence: CATSRDQGEKLFF.

Only one count was recorded for this clone. The chain combines TRBV7-8 with TRBJ2-7; D tentatively fits TRBD1 or TRBD2 (6 bases each). Per germline, CDR1 SGHVS and CDR2 FQNEAQ. Between the trimmed V and J ends, which lost 7 bases and 6 bases, there was a span of 16 bases. The CDR3 has 13 residues. The CDR3 DNA sequence: TGTGCCAGCATACTCGGGGGCGCGGGCGAGCAGTACTTC. Residues: CASILGGAGEQYF.

On this clone itself: An end of the junction does not agree with germline; a read error may underlie this. The V and J genes are TRBV30 and TRBJ2-3; D ambiguous. Germline CDR1 is GTSNPN and CDR2 is SVGIG (reference sequence). The CDR3 is 13 residues long. CDR3 nucleotide sequence: TGTGCCCGGAGTGTACTTAGTACAGACACGCAGTATTTT. Its translation: CARSVLSTDTQYF.

The V and J genes are TRBV7-9 and TRBJ2-5, with 8 bases identical to TRBD2. Germline V lookup: CDR1 SEHNR, CDR2 FQNEAQ (reference sequence). Trimming cost V 4 bases and J 3 bases; bases outside gene matches: 16. This CDR3 contains 18 residues. The CDR3 spells CASSSGGTTGGGKETQYF. The CDR3 DNA reads TGTGCCAGCAGCTCAGGAGGTACTACGGGAGGGGGAAAAGAGACCCAGTACTTC.

The chain couples TRBV27 to TRBJ2-3; D is unresolved. The CDR3 length is 13 residues. Trimming cost V 4 bases and J 4 bases, with 9 bases left between them. The germline V gene encodes CDR1 MNHEY and CDR2 SMNVEV (reference sequence). The CDR3 sequence is CASSYARSDTQYF. As DNA, the CDR3 is TGTGCCAGCAGTTACGCCCGGTCAGATACGCAGTATTTT.

This chain connects TRBV6-5 to TRBJ2-3; D is possibly TRBD1 (6 bases). The CDR3 loop spans 13 amino acids. Trimming cost V 7 bases and J 10 bases, with 18 bases left between them. Germline V gene data show CDR1 as MNHEY and CDR2 as SVGAGI. The DNA of the CDR3 is TGTGCCAGCAAAAGGAGCCAGGGGCCGTCGCAGTATTTT. Its translation is CASKRSQGPSQYF.

The chain links TRBV6-6 to TRBJ2-3, with D possibly called TRBD1 or TRBD2 (5 bases each). V was shortened by 5 bases and J by 5 bases, with 14 bases between the two germline ends. Per germline, CDR1 MNHNY and CDR2 SVGAGI (reference sequence). The CDR3 runs 14 residues. The CDR3 sequence: CASSNRDGRDTQYF. The CDR3 nucleotides read TGTGCCAGCAGTAACCGGGACGGCCGAGATACGCAGTATTTT.

This rearrangement joins TRBV29-1 to TRBJ2-1; the match to TRBD2 covers 13 bases. The length of the CDR3 is 15 residues. CDR1 is SQVTM, CDR2 ANQGSEA, per germline. Trimming removed 7 bases from V and 0 bases from J; junction bases left unmatched: 3. DNA for the CDR3: TGCAGCGGGACTAGCGGGAGCTTCTCCTACAATGAGCAGTTCTTC. Residues: CSGTSGSFSYNEQFF.

CDR3 sequence (DNA): TGTGCCTGGACTAGCGCTTCCTACGAGCAGTACTTC. The encoded protein is CAWTSASYEQYF. The V call is TRBV30, the J call TRBJ2-7; tentatively, D is TRBD2 (6 bases). Germline-derived CDR1 and CDR2 are GTSNPN and SVGIG (reference sequence). V shed 4 bases and J shed 1 base, with 8 bases lying between them. The CDR3 is 12 amino acids.

This rearrangement joins TRBV28 to TRBJ2-3; D unresolved. Trimming removed 8 bases from V and 0 bases from J, with 3 bases in between. The germline CDR1 and CDR2 sequences are MDHEN and SYDVKM. The CDR3 is 11 amino acids. The CDR3 sequence: CASASTDTQYF. For the CDR3, the DNA is TGTGCCAGCGCAAGCACAGATACGCAGTATTTT. Based on the CDR3 plus reference TRBV28 and TRBJ2-3, the full variable domain is DVKVTQSSRYLVKRTGEKVFLECVQDMDHENMFWYRQDPGLGLRLIYFSYDVKMKEKGDIPEGYSVSREKKERFSLILESASTNQTSMYLCASASTDTQYFGPGTRLTVL.